A selection of T cell receptor beta chains follows, all from one sample in a study of beta chain features in type 1 diabetes. Assay used: immunoSEQ multiplex PCR; TCRdb lists only in-frame clones, some missing. The data show approximately 280,000 clones, with over 12% seen just once and approximately 0.015% held by the top ten. Sequenced sample: naive CD4+ T cells from blood. These receptors were taken from a man between 18 and 29 years old with type 1 diabetes. Each CDR3 is given without its conserved first and last residue. Each record gives: CDR3 protein, J gene, clone size, V gene. Clone size, where shown, is once, few, many, or a class for clones that have expanded.

SVGGQNLRETQY	TRBJ2-5	few	TRBV29-1
ASSVRDRGNQPQH	TRBJ1-5	-	TRBV5-6
ASSPGQGIQETQY	TRBJ2-5	few	TRBV9
ASSVDVGRREKLF	TRBJ1-4	few	TRBV9
ATRGSGANVLT	TRBJ2-6	-	TRBV5-1
AISDPTSGRQQF	TRBJ2-1	few	TRBV10-3
ASSLGGQGAEQY	TRBJ2-5	few	TRBV11-2
ASSLASSSGTGVLGPYGYT	TRBJ1-2	-	TRBV7-2
ASSVSARGRANEQF	TRBJ2-1	few	TRBV5-1
ASSLTGHIQETQY	TRBJ2-5	-	TRBV4-3
AWDIGQVGQPQH	TRBJ1-5	-	TRBV30
ASREQGSTEAF	TRBJ1-1	-	TRBV28
ASSQGGVGQETQY	TRBJ2-5	-	TRBV4-3
ASRPSAGGGYGYT	TRBJ1-2	-	TRBV6-4
ASRGPAKNIQY	TRBJ2-4	-	TRBV7-2
ASSPRTGGRYEQY	TRBJ2-7	-	TRBV18
ASSPLMGQGSRGTEAF	TRBJ1-1	-	TRBV18
ASTDRGSQPQH	TRBJ1-5	few	TRBV19
AWTQDRGTHEKLF	TRBJ1-4	-	TRBV30
ASTIGLATNNEQF	TRBJ2-1	few	TRBV28
ASSVVGGSSYNEQF	TRBJ2-1	-	TRBV9
AWSPDRGQAF	TRBJ1-1	few	TRBV30
ASSGIAGDTNEQF	TRBJ2-1	-	TRBV2
ASRRPGLPSGNEQF	TRBJ2-1	-	TRBV7-2
ASSGTSENTQY	TRBJ2-3	-	TRBV5-1
ASSPIGGAGYT	TRBJ1-2	-	TRBV14
ASSDRRERFREKLF	TRBJ1-4	few	TRBV25-1
ASSLGGPVKQY	TRBJ2-7	-	TRBV7-9
ASRLGPRLGLSNEQF	TRBJ2-1	few	TRBV7-2
SVEAGSTYEQY	TRBJ2-7	-	TRBV29-1
ASSLASDQETQY	TRBJ2-5	-	TRBV5-1